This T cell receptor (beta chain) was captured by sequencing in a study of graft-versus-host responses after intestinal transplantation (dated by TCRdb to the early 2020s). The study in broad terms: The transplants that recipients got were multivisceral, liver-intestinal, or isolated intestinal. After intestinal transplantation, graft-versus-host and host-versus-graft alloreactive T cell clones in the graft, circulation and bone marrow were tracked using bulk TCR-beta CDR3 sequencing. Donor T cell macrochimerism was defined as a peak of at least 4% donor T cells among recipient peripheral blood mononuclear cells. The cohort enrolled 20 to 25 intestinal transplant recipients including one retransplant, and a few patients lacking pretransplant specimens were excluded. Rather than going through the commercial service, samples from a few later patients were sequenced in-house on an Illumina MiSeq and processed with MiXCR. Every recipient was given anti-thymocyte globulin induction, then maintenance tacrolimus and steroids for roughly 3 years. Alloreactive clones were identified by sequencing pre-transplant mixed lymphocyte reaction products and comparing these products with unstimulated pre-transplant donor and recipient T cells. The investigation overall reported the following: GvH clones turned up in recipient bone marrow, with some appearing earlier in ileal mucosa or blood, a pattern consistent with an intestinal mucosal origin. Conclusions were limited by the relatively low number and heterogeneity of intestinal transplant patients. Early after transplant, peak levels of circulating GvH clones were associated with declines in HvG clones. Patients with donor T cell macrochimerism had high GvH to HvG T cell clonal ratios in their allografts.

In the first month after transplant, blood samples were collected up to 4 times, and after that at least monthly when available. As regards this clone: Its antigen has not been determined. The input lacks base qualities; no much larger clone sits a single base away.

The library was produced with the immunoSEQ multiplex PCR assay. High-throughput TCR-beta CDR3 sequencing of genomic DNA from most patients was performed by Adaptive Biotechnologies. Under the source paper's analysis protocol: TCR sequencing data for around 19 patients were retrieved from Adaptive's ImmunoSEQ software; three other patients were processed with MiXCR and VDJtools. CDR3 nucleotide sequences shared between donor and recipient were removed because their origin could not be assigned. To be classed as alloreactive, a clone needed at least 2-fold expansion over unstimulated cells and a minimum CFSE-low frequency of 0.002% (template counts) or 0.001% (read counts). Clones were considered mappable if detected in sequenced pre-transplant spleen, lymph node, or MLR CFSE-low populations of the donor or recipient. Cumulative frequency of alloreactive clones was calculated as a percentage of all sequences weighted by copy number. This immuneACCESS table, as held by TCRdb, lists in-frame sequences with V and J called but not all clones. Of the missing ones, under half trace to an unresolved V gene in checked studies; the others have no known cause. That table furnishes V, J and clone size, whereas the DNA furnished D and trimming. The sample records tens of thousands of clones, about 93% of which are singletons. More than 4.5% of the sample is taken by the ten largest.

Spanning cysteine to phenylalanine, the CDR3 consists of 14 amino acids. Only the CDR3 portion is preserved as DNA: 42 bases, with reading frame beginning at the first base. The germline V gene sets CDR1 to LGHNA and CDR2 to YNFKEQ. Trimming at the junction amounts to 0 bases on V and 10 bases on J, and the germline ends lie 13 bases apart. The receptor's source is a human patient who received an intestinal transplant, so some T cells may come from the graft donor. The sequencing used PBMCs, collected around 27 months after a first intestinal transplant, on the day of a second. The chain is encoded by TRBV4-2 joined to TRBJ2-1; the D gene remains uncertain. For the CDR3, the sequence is CASSQEMSGEEQFF. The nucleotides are TGTGCCAGCAGCCAAGAGATGTCTGGGGAAGAGCAGTTCTTC.